The present T cell receptor beta chain was sequenced within a study of cytomegalovirus exposure and HLA in healthy donors. The PCR ran on 60 Vbeta and 13 Jbeta primers. Profiled with immunoSEQ multiplex PCR; TCRdb holds only in-frame clones, not every one. The sample records roughly 130,000 clones, 8.5% being singletons. The sample comprised PBMCs. The origin of this receptor is a middle-aged man in good health and CMV-seronegative.

CDR3 in amino acids: CASSIDSSNQPQHF. The CDR3 DNA follows: TGTGCCAGTAGCATCGACAGTAGCAATCAGCCCCAGCATTTT. The V and J genes are TRBV19 and TRBJ1-5; possible D gene TRBD1, 5 bases. The V end lost 6 bases, the J end lost 0 bases, and 9 bases lay between the germline ends. The CDR3 runs to 14 residues. Per germline, CDR1 LNHDA and CDR2 SQIVND (reference sequence).